This T cell receptor (beta chain) came from a study of a mutant IDH1 vaccine in newly diagnosed glioma. In the study overall: The treated population exhibited a male proportion of roughly 62%, a female proportion of roughly 40%, and a mean age of roughly 41 years.

Some clones are missing from TCRdb's copy, which holds only in-frame ones; the method was immunoSEQ multiplex PCR. The data hold around 87,000 clones, with around four fifths observed a single time. Time point reported: baseline, week 1 (first vaccination visit). Treatment described: pre-vaccination baseline after standard-of-care therapy. CDR3 size: 15 residues. With 2 bases clipped from V and 3 bases from J, the junction kept 5 bases outside the gene matches. Germline values: CDR1 SGHDN, CDR2 FVKESK. This sequence originates from a woman in her 50s with glioma. This material consisted of PBMCs, taken from a glioma patient treated with radiotherapy, temozolomide or both. The V and J genes are TRBV14 and TRBJ1-2, with 8 bases matching TRBD1. This CDR3 reads CASSQFQGADYGYTF. DNA for the CDR3: TGTGCCAGCAGCCAATTTCAGGGGGCAGACTATGGCTACACCTTC.